The present TCR beta chain was sequenced within a study of early T cells in non-severe SARS-CoV-2 infection. From the 5' RACE reads, TCRdb called clonotypes with MiXCR, one entry per CDR3 protein. The repertoire has tens of thousands of distinct CDR3 sequences, roughly a tenth of them found once; the top ten carry 6.4%. Deletions cut 0 bases from V and 2 bases from J, with 8 bases between. The CDR3 covers 14 residues. This clonotype turned up a few times. The sequencing input was whole blood. The source of this sequence is an adult who was a healthcare worker with PCR-confirmed SARS-CoV-2 infection or an uninfected control (not recorded which). The chain recombines TRBV12-3 or TRBV12-4 with TRBJ2-7; D gene uncertain. CDR3 DNA sequence: TGTGCCAGCAGTTTAGCTGCCAGAACCTACGAGCAGTACTTC. Translation: CASSLAARTYEQYF.